This TCR beta chain comes out of a study of blood T cell repertoires in COVID-19. Repertoires were generated with immunoSEQ multiplex PCR, while TCRdb's copy carries only in-frame clones and drops some. The table shows about half a million clones, with 88% occurring only once. Individuals aged roughly 18 to 100 years were recruited from around 22 US areas. Clinical history as reported by participants underpinned cohort assignment. This clone was detected once. CDR3 length: 15 amino acids. The ends were cut back, 4 bases at V and 5 bases at J, with 12 bases in the middle. Germline-derived CDR1 and CDR2 are SGHAT and FQNNGV.

The specimen sequenced was PBMCs or T cells enriched from blood (not recorded which). This receptor was taken from a woman aged 55-69 years who had recovered from COVID-19. The chain joins TRBV11-2 to TRBJ1-6; D is uncertain. The chain's CDR3 is CASSSSALDNSPLHF. The CDR3 DNA is TGTGCCAGCAGCTCCTCAGCGCTCGATAATTCACCCCTCCACTTT.